These 14 T cell receptor beta chains originate from one sample sequenced in a study of blood T cell repertoires in COVID-19. TCRdb's copy holds only in-frame clones and misses some; the assay was immunoSEQ multiplex PCR. The table records roughly 80,000 clones, 60% to 85% of them present only once. The sample comprised peripheral blood. These TCRs come from a human donor in a cohort sampled during active COVID-19.

The rearrangement joins TRBV7-6 to TRBJ2-3; TRBD1 might be the D (6 bases). Germline CDR1 and CDR2: SGHVS and FNYEAQ. The CDR3 has 16 amino acids. The V gene lost 2 bases and the J gene lost 3 bases, with 15 bases spanning the gap. The CDR3 DNA sequence: TGTGCCAGCAGCTTACGGTCAGGGGATAATACAGATACGCAGTATTTT. Translating gives CASSLRSGDNTDTQYF.

The genes are TRBV7-8 and TRBJ1-2; D may be TRBD1 (6 bases). The CDR3 is 14 amino acids. Germline assignment: CDR1 SGHVS and CDR2 FQNEAQ. V gave up 3 bases and J gave up 6 bases, with 14 bases separating them. The CDR3 DNA follows: TGTGCCAGCAGCTTTATTCGGGGGGCAGATGGCTACACCTTC. It yields the protein CASSFIRGADGYTF.

This chain links TRBV5-1 with TRBJ2-4, with D possibly being TRBD2 (6 bases). This CDR3 has 15 residues. V shed 4 bases and J shed 10 bases, with 21 bases lying between them. Germline loops: CDR1 SGHRS, CDR2 YFSETQ. Here the CDR3 reads CASSRTTEHGGIQYF. CDR3 in DNA: TGCGCCAGCAGCAGAACGACAGAACATGGGGGGATTCAGTACTTC.

The chain employs TRBV5-1 and TRBJ1-1, with TRBD1 identical over 7 bases. The trim removed 7 bases at V and 0 bases at J, leaving 6 bases unmatched. This CDR3 is built from 14 residues. Germline CDR1 SGHRS, CDR2 YFSETQ. The CDR3 nucleotides are TGCGCCAGCGCCGGGGGACAGATGAACACTGAAGCTTTCTTT. It yields the protein CASAGGQMNTEAFF.

This chain connects TRBV5-8 to TRBJ2-3, with D possibly being TRBD2 (5 bases). Germline values: CDR1 SGHTS, CDR2 YDEGEE. CDR3 length: 15 amino acids. Trimming took 4 bases from V and 2 from J, leaving 14 bases between them. CDR3 amino acids: CASSPRGRPTDTQYF. CDR3 coding DNA: TGTGCCAGCAGCCCACGAGGGAGACCCACAGATACGCAGTATTTT.

The chain uses TRBV19 and TRBJ1-2; 8 nucleotides agree with TRBD1. Trimming took 3 bases from V and 8 from J; bases not matched to a gene: 5. In germline, CDR1 is LNHDA, CDR2 SQIVND (reference sequence). The CDR3 consists of 13 residues. CDR3 protein: CASSITRGHGYTF. CDR3 in DNA: TGTGCCAGTAGTATTACCAGGGGGCACGGCTACACCTTC.

The chain employs TRBV10-3 and TRBJ2-2, with 8 bases fitting TRBD2. CDR1 and CDR2 from the germline V gene are ENHRY and SYGVKD. The V segment lost 6 bases and the J segment 0 bases; nucleotides outside the gene matches: 3. This CDR3 spans 15 amino acids. CDR3 in amino acids: CAIRRGGTNTGELFF. In nucleotides, the CDR3 is TGTGCCATCAGACGCGGGGGGACGAACACCGGGGAGCTGTTTTTT.

This clone was found a few times. The V and J genes are TRBV4-1 and TRBJ2-2; D gene ambiguous. The CDR3 extends over 13 amino acids. V gave up 0 bases and J gave up 6 bases, with 5 bases separating them. Germline-derived CDR1 and CDR2 are MGHRA and YSYEKL. The CDR3 nucleotides read TGCGCCAGCAGCCAAGATCCCGCCGGGGAGCTGTTTTTT. Its protein product is CASSQDPAGELFF.

The chain has TRBV7-3 and TRBJ2-1; TRBD2 matches 9 bases. CDR1 is SGHTA, CDR2 FQGTGA, per germline. Unmatched junction bases numbered 8, after V lost 5 bases and J lost 3 bases. The CDR3 extends over 16 amino acids. The CDR3 is CASSPGTSRGYNEQFF. CDR3 nucleotide sequence: TGTGCCAGCAGCCCAGGGACTAGCAGAGGCTACAATGAGCAGTTCTTC.

This chain joins TRBV11-2 and TRBJ1-1; D call uncertain. The V gene lost 1 base and the J gene lost 2 bases, with 8 bases spanning the gap. Germline V gives CDR1 SGHAT, CDR2 FQNNGV. This CDR3 is 14 amino acids long. The CDR3 sequence: CASSLVSGNTEAFF. CDR3 in DNA: TGTGCCAGCAGCTTAGTCTCAGGCAACACTGAAGCTTTCTTT.

The V call is TRBV18, the J call TRBJ1-3; 11 bases map to TRBD1. The CDR3 sequence is 21 residues long. The germline V gene encodes CDR1 KGHSH and CDR2 LQKENI. Trimming cost V 4 bases and J 2 bases; bases outside gene matches: 19. CDR3 sequence reads: CASSRTGGSLNELGTGNTIYF. CDR3 nucleotides: TGTGCCAGCTCACGGACAGGGGGCTCCTTAAATGAATTGGGAACTGGAAACACCATATATTTT.

Written as DNA, the CDR3 is TGTGCCAGCAGCCAGGGGACCTCAGGGAACATTCAGTACTTC. Protein: CASSQGTSGNIQYF. The genes are TRBV7-9 and TRBJ2-4, with a tentative D call TRBD1 (6 bases). V lost 5 bases to trimming and J lost 7 bases, with 15 bases between them. The CDR3 covers 14 residues. Germline V gene lookup returns CDR1 SEHNR and CDR2 FQNEAQ (reference sequence).

This clone was seen a handful of times. The rearrangement links TRBV6-6 to TRBJ1-6, with no clear D. The CDR3 contains 15 residues. Germline CDR1 and CDR2: MNHNY and SVGAGI (reference sequence). V was cut by 6 bases and J by 6 bases, with 15 bases left in between. In nucleotides, the CDR3 is TGTGCCAGCAGCCCCGAGGGCGGGCTTAATTCACCCCTCCACTTT. Residues: CASSPEGGLNSPLHF.

A few counts support this clone. This chain links TRBV5-1 with TRBJ2-7, with D possibly matching TRBD1 (6 bases). Germline CDR1 and CDR2: SGHRS and YFSETQ. The V end was cut by 0 bases, the J end by 2 bases, with 9 bases between. This CDR3 is built from 14 residues. CDR3: CASSLGGTTYEQYF. CDR3 in DNA: TGCGCCAGCAGCTTGGGAGGGACAACCTACGAGCAGTACTTC.